The present T cell receptor (beta chain) was sequenced within a study of multiple sclerosis patients with progressive multifocal leukoencephalopathy. Findings of the study overall: It is unclear whether the findings reflect JC virus infection or general immunocompromise.

Profiled with immunoSEQ multiplex PCR; TCRdb holds only in-frame clones, not every one. This table holds some 30,000 clones, over 75% found once. In the case of this clone: The target antigen is unknown.

Germline V lookup: CDR1 SGHRS, CDR2 YFSETQ. V shed 1 base, J shed 0 bases, and the junction held 7 bases outside the gene matches. The CDR3 runs 17 residues. Indicated time point: before natalizumab initiation. The clonotype originates from a human donor with multiple sclerosis. J is TRBJ2-1 and V is TRBV5-1; 7 positions agree with TRBD2. Sequencing used PBMCs. The CDR3 spells CASSLNVGGTSYNEQFF. For the CDR3, the DNA is TGCGCCAGCAGCTTGAATGTGGGGGGGACCTCCTACAATGAGCAGTTCTTC. The variable domain in full, with the rest retrieved from reference TRBV5-1 and TRBJ2-1, is KAGVTQTPRYLIKTRGQQVTLSCSPISGHRSVSWYQQTPGQGLQFLFEYFSETQRNKGNFPGRFSGRQFSNSRSEMNVSTLELGDSALYLCASSLNVGGTSYNEQFFGPGTRLTVL.